One and the same sample provided the 27 T cell receptor beta chains below, sequenced in a study of shared clonotypes between healthy human individuals. Method: immunoSEQ multiplex PCR; TCRdb's copy keeps in-frame clones and lacks some. The table records roughly 700,000 clones, about 90% of them present only once. Specimen: memory CD8+ T cells from PBMCs. Described subset: CD45RO+ cells pooled with CCR7-negative TemRA cells. These receptor sequences come from a man between 18 and 29 years old in good health. Some clones in this sample may be carry-over from other donors' samples.

This chain joins TRBV27 and TRBJ2-1; D unresolved. V dropped 5 bases and J dropped 7 bases, with 9 bases sitting between them. The CDR3 is made up of 12 amino acids. The germline CDR1 and CDR2 sequences are MNHEY and SMNVEV (reference sequence). The CDR3 nucleotides read TGTGCCAGCAGTCCTCCTAATAATGAGCAGTTCTTC. Translation: CASSPPNNEQFF.

In this sample, this clone turned up once. This chain uses TRBV5-5 with TRBJ2-7; D is undetermined. Per the germline V gene, CDR1 is SGHKS and CDR2 is YYEKEE (reference sequence). V was cut by 0 bases and J by 4 bases, with 11 bases left in between. There are 14 residues in the CDR3. CDR3 coding DNA: TGTGCCAGCAGCTTGGTCCCGGAAAGGTACGAGCAGTACTTC. Its translation is CASSLVPERYEQYF. Variable domain in full (rest from reference TRBV5-5 and TRBJ2-7): DAGVTQSPTHLIKTRGQQVTLRCSPISGHKSVSWYQQVLGQGPQFIFQYYEKEERGRGNFPDRFSARQFPNYSSELNVNALLLGDSALYLCASSLVPERYEQYFGPGTRLTVT.

The chain carries TRBV7-9 and TRBJ1-4; D is unresolved. This CDR3 has 16 amino acids. V gave up 5 bases and J gave up 0 bases, with 13 bases separating them. Germline CDR1 is SEHNR and CDR2 is FQNEAQ (reference sequence). The CDR3 is CASSPHGISTNEKLFF. DNA for the CDR3: TGTGCCAGCAGCCCCCACGGGATATCAACTAATGAAAAACTGTTTTTT.

The chain is built from TRBV9 and TRBJ2-2; D is uncertain. This CDR3 is 13 amino acids long. CDR1 and CDR2 from the germline V gene are SGDLS and YYNGEE. Trimming stripped 4 bases from V and 1 base from J, with 5 bases between. The CDR3 is CASSPGNTGELFF. The CDR3 DNA is TGTGCCAGCAGCCCTGGGAACACCGGGGAGCTGTTTTTT.

The genes are TRBV27 and TRBJ1-1; 9 nucleotides agree with TRBD1. The CDR3 contains 13 residues. Germline V gene lookup returns CDR1 MNHEY and CDR2 SMNVEV (reference sequence). J was trimmed by 7 bases and V by 4 bases; bases with no gene match: 4. CDR3 in amino acids: CASSSGTGHEAFF. As DNA, the CDR3 is TGTGCCAGCAGTTCCGGGACAGGGCATGAAGCTTTCTTT.

The chain has TRBV10-3 and TRBJ1-1; 8 bases map to TRBD1. Germline trimming cut 4 bases from V and 0 bases from J; bases unmatched to any gene: 4. The CDR3 has 15 amino acids. Germline loops: CDR1 ENHRY, CDR2 SYGVKD. The CDR3 nucleotides are TGTGCCATCAGTGGTGGACAGGGTATGAACACTGAAGCTTTCTTT. Amino acid sequence: CAISGGQGMNTEAFF.

The chain employs TRBV19 and TRBJ1-1; D ambiguous. This CDR3 spans 15 amino acids. CDR1 and CDR2 (germline): LNHDA, SQIVND (reference sequence). V was cut by 10 bases and J by 0 bases, with 18 bases left in between. The CDR3 DNA reads as TGTGCCACCACCTTGGGGAAATCCATGAACACTGAAGCTTTCTTT. It translates to CATTLGKSMNTEAFF.

J is TRBJ1-3 and V is TRBV11-2, with 9 bases that match TRBD1. The CDR3 sequence is 18 residues long. With 5 bases clipped from V and 0 bases from J, the junction kept 11 bases outside the gene matches. The V gene's germline CDR1 is SGHAT and CDR2 FQNNGV. CDR3 in amino acids: CASSPGTGILHSGNTIYF. In DNA, the CDR3 is TGTGCCAGCAGCCCCGGGACAGGGATACTTCACTCTGGAAACACCATATATTTT.

The chain joins TRBV7-9 to TRBJ2-7; D ambiguous. CDR1 is SEHNR and CDR2 is FQNEAQ in the germline V gene (reference sequence). The CDR3 has 13 residues. V was clipped by 1 base and J by 4 bases, with 8 bases between them. The CDR3 spells CASSLGAPYEQYF. CDR3 DNA sequence: TGTGCCAGCAGCTTAGGGGCACCATACGAGCAGTACTTC.

This chain joins TRBV11-2 and TRBJ2-3; the D gene could be TRBD1 or TRBD2 (7 bases each). The V gene lost 10 bases and the J gene lost 2 bases, with 19 bases spanning the gap. CDR3 length: 15 residues. Germline assignment: CDR1 SGHAT and CDR2 FQNNGV. CDR3 region: CATRGGRSVTDTQYF. In nucleotides, the CDR3 is TGTGCCACCAGGGGGGGCCGGAGTGTCACAGATACGCAGTATTTT.

The J gene is TRBJ2-1, the V gene TRBV27, with 7 bases that match TRBD1. CDR1 MNHEY and CDR2 SMNVEV come from the germline V gene (reference sequence). The CDR3 sequence is 15 residues long. J gave up 2 bases and V 1 base, and 2 bases lay outside the gene matches. CDR3 region: CASSLYRGPYNEQFF. CDR3 nucleotide sequence: TGTGCCAGCAGTTTATACAGGGGACCCTACAATGAGCAGTTCTTC.

The chain recombines TRBV15 with TRBJ1-5, with D possibly TRBD1 on 5 matching bases. Trimming removed 5 bases at V and 1 base at J, with 18 bases between. The CDR3 runs 17 residues. Germline CDR1 LNHNV, CDR2 YYDKDF (reference sequence). The CDR3, as DNA: TGTGCCACCAGCGGACGTGGGGAGGGGTGGAGCAATCAGCCCCAGCATTTT. It codes for CATSGRGEGWSNQPQHF.

V is TRBV4-1 and J is TRBJ2-7; D call uncertain. This CDR3 has 13 residues. Germline V lookup: CDR1 MGHRA, CDR2 YSYEKL. Trimming cost V 5 bases and J 3 bases, with 11 bases left between them. The CDR3 sequence: CASSFRLDYEQYF. The CDR3 nucleotides are TGCGCCAGCAGCTTCCGGCTGGACTACGAGCAGTACTTC.

The chain combines TRBV4-3 with TRBJ1-1; D ambiguous. V was trimmed by 1 base and J by 5 bases, leaving 14 bases between them. The germline V gene encodes CDR1 LGHNA and CDR2 YSLEER. This CDR3 spans 15 amino acids. The CDR3 DNA is TGCGCCAGCAGCCAAGCCCCGGCCCCGGGAACTGAAGCTTTCTTT. It yields the protein CASSQAPAPGTEAFF.

This rearrangement joins TRBV7-9 to TRBJ1-2; 8 bases line up with TRBD1. Germline V gene sequence: CDR1 SEHNR, CDR2 FQNEAQ (reference sequence). The CDR3 extends over 14 amino acids. Losses at the gene ends were 4 bases for V and 8 bases for J; bases not matched to a gene: 9. CDR3 protein: CASSYRQGAEGYTF. CDR3 sequence (DNA): TGTGCCAGCAGCTACAGGCAGGGGGCGGAGGGCTACACCTTC.

At least ten counts were recorded for this clone. This chain links TRBV10-3 with TRBJ2-1; 12 bases fit TRBD2. The CDR3 is made up of 12 amino acids. Per the germline V gene, CDR1 is ENHRY and CDR2 is SYGVKD. The ends lost 10 bases at V and 7 bases at J; junction bases unmatched: 2. CDR3 sequence: CASLAGGNEQFF. The CDR3 bases are TGTGCCAGCCTAGCGGGGGGGAATGAGCAGTTCTTC.

This clone was observed a single time. The V call is TRBV18, the J call TRBJ1-2; the match to TRBD1 covers 10 bases. V lost 5 bases to trimming and J lost 5 bases; unmatched junction nucleotides: 5. Germline V gene sequence: CDR1 KGHSH, CDR2 LQKENI. The CDR3 is 14 amino acids. The CDR3 DNA follows: TGTGCCAGCTCAATAGACAGGGGGCTGTATGGCTACACCTTC. Residues: CASSIDRGLYGYTF.

The chain is built from TRBV27 and TRBJ2-1; D gene uncertain. From germline, CDR1 is MNHEY and CDR2 SMNVEV (reference sequence). Deletions cut 4 bases from V and 14 bases from J, with 12 bases between. There are 11 residues in the CDR3. CDR3 sequence (DNA): TGTGCCAGCAGTTCACGGCAACGCGAGTTCTTC. Amino acids: CASSSRQREFF.

V usage is TRBV4-1 and J usage is TRBJ1-5; D is perhaps TRBD1 (5 bases). Trimming took off 4 bases at V and 4 bases at J, with 8 bases between the two ends. CDR1 MGHRA and CDR2 YSYEKL come from the germline V gene. The CDR3 is made up of 13 amino acids. The CDR3 DNA reads as TGCGCCAGCAGCCGGGGCAGGAATCAGCCCCAGCATTTT. This sequence encodes CASSRGRNQPQHF.

The chain links TRBV28 to TRBJ2-7; the D call may be TRBD1 or TRBD2 (5 bases each). Deletions cut 3 bases from V and 3 bases from J, with 9 bases between. Per the germline V gene, CDR1 is MDHEN and CDR2 is SYDVKM. The CDR3 is made up of 13 amino acids. CDR3 residues: CASSLGDFYEQYF. The CDR3 DNA sequence: TGTGCCAGCAGTTTGGGGGATTTCTACGAGCAGTACTTC.

The chain couples TRBV4-2 to TRBJ2-7; D is perhaps TRBD1 (5 bases). Germline CDR1 LGHNA, CDR2 YNFKEQ. Deletions cut 0 bases from V and 8 bases from J, with 17 bases between. The CDR3 length is 15 residues. The CDR3 spells CASSQDLGGLDKQYF. The DNA for the CDR3 is TGTGCCAGCAGCCAAGATCTTGGCGGTTTGGACAAGCAGTACTTC.

To note about this clone: Since the CDR3 does not end with the conserved phenylalanine or tryptophan, this likely comes from a read error. Because the CDR3's place on the DNA is in doubt, the DNA is left out and the CDR3 is given as listed by TCRdb. The V call is TRBV11-2, the J call TRBJ2-4; TRBD2, as called in the table, went unchecked against the DNA. The germline V gene encodes CDR1 SGHAT and CDR2 FQNNGV. Ends included, the CDR3 has 17 residues. This CDR3 is CASSSRTMRALVTLGRV.

The chain joins TRBV6-5 to TRBJ2-5; TRBD2 matches at 14 bases. The ends lost 4 bases at V and 9 bases at J; junction bases unmatched: 7. Germline loops: CDR1 MNHEY, CDR2 SVGAGI. The CDR3 runs to 15 residues. CDR3 in DNA: TGTGCCAGCAGTTTCCTCGGGACTAGCGGGAGTGCCCAGTACTTC. It codes for CASSFLGTSGSAQYF.

The rearrangement joins TRBV27 to TRBJ2-7, with a tentative D call TRBD2 (6 bases). The V gene lost 6 bases and the J gene lost 3 bases, with 12 bases spanning the gap. This CDR3 comprises 13 residues. CDR1 and CDR2 from the germline V gene are MNHEY and SMNVEV (reference sequence). The CDR3 loop is CASSDGSSYEQYF. The DNA of the CDR3 is TGTGCCAGCAGCGACGGGAGTAGCTACGAGCAGTACTTC.

The chain has TRBV19 and TRBJ2-7; 7 bases align to TRBD1. V lost 5 bases to trimming and J lost 3 bases; unmatched junction nucleotides: 7. The CDR3 length is 14 residues. Germline loops: CDR1 LNHDA, CDR2 SQIVND (reference sequence). In DNA, the CDR3 is TGTGCCAGTAGTCGGGACAGAGCTAACTACGAGCAGTACTTC. Encoded protein: CASSRDRANYEQYF.

J is TRBJ1-2 and V is TRBV7-8, with 7 positions matching TRBD1. V shed 5 bases and J 3 bases; nucleotides not matched to a gene: 9. Germline values: CDR1 SGHVS, CDR2 FQNEAQ. The CDR3 contains 15 residues. DNA of the CDR3: TGTGCCAGCAGCCGTATTAAAGGGACAGACTATGGCTACACCTTC. This codes for CASSRIKGTDYGYTF.

A few counts support this clone. V gene TRBV6-5 combines with J gene TRBJ1-5; maybe TRBD1 (5 bases). This CDR3 has 15 residues. The V end lost 8 bases, the J end lost 4 bases, and 18 bases lay between the germline ends. Germline CDR1 MNHEY, CDR2 SVGAGI. The CDR3 bases are TGTGCCAGCGCTCTCTCGGGGGGAGGAAATCAGCCCCAGCATTTT. Its translation: CASALSGGGNQPQHF.